This TCR beta chain was documented in a study of blood T cells in healthy people across ages. Study-level points and caveats: Samples with more naive T cells showed higher observed beta diversity.

Sample-barcoded 5' priming and a J-beta primer mix drove a second PCR of about 6 to 12 cycles. TCRdb called the 5' RACE reads again in MiXCR, with one record for every CDR3 protein. The profile shows about 720,000 distinct CDR3 sequences, 20% to 25% of them singletons. This CDR3 is 14 amino acids long. CDR1 and CDR2 from the germline V gene are SGHAT and FQNNGV. V shed 4 bases and J shed 4 bases, with 13 bases lying between them. Concerning this clonotype: Its target is not known.

The chain is built from TRBV11-2 and TRBJ1-2, with D unclear. This sequence was found in a man in his 70s in good health. The sequencing input was blood. The DNA for the CDR3 is TGTGCCAGCAGCTCAGACAAATGGGGCTATGGCTACACCTTC. This codes for CASSSDKWGYGYTF.